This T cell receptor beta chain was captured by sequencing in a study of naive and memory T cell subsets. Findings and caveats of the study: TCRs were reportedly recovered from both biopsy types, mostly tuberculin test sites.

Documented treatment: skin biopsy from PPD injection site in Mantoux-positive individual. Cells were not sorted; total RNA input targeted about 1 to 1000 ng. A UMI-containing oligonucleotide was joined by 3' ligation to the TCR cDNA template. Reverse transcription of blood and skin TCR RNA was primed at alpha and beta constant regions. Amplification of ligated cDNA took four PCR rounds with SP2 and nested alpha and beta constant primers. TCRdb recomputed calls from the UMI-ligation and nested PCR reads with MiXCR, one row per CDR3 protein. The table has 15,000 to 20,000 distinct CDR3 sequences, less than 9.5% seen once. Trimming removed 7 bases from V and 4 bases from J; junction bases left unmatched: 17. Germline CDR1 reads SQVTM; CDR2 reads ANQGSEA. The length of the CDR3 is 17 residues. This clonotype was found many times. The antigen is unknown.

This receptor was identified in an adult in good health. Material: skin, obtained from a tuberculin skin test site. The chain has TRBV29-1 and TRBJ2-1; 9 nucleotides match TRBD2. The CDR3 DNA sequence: TGCAGCGGTCAGAGTCACGGCGGGAGGGTAACGTACAATGAGCAGTTCTTC. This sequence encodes CSGQSHGGRVTYNEQFF.